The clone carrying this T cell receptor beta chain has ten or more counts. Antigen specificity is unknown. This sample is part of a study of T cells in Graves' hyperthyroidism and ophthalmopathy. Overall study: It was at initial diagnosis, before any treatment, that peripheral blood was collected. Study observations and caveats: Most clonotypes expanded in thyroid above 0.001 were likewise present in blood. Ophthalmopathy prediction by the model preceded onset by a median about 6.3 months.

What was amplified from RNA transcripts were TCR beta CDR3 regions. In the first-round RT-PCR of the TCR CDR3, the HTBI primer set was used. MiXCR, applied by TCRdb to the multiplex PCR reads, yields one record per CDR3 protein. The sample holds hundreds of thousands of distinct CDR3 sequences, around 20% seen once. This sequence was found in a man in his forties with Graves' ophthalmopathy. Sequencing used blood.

CDR3: CASSLKAYNEQFF. CDR3 nucleotide sequence: TGTGCCAGCAGCTTAAAAGCTTACAATGAGCAGTTCTTC. J is TRBJ2-1 and V is TRBV11-2, with D uncertain. The CDR3 is made up of 13 amino acids. Germline CDR1 reads SGHAT; CDR2 reads FQNNGV. Trimming took 2 bases from V and 4 from J, leaving 6 bases between them.